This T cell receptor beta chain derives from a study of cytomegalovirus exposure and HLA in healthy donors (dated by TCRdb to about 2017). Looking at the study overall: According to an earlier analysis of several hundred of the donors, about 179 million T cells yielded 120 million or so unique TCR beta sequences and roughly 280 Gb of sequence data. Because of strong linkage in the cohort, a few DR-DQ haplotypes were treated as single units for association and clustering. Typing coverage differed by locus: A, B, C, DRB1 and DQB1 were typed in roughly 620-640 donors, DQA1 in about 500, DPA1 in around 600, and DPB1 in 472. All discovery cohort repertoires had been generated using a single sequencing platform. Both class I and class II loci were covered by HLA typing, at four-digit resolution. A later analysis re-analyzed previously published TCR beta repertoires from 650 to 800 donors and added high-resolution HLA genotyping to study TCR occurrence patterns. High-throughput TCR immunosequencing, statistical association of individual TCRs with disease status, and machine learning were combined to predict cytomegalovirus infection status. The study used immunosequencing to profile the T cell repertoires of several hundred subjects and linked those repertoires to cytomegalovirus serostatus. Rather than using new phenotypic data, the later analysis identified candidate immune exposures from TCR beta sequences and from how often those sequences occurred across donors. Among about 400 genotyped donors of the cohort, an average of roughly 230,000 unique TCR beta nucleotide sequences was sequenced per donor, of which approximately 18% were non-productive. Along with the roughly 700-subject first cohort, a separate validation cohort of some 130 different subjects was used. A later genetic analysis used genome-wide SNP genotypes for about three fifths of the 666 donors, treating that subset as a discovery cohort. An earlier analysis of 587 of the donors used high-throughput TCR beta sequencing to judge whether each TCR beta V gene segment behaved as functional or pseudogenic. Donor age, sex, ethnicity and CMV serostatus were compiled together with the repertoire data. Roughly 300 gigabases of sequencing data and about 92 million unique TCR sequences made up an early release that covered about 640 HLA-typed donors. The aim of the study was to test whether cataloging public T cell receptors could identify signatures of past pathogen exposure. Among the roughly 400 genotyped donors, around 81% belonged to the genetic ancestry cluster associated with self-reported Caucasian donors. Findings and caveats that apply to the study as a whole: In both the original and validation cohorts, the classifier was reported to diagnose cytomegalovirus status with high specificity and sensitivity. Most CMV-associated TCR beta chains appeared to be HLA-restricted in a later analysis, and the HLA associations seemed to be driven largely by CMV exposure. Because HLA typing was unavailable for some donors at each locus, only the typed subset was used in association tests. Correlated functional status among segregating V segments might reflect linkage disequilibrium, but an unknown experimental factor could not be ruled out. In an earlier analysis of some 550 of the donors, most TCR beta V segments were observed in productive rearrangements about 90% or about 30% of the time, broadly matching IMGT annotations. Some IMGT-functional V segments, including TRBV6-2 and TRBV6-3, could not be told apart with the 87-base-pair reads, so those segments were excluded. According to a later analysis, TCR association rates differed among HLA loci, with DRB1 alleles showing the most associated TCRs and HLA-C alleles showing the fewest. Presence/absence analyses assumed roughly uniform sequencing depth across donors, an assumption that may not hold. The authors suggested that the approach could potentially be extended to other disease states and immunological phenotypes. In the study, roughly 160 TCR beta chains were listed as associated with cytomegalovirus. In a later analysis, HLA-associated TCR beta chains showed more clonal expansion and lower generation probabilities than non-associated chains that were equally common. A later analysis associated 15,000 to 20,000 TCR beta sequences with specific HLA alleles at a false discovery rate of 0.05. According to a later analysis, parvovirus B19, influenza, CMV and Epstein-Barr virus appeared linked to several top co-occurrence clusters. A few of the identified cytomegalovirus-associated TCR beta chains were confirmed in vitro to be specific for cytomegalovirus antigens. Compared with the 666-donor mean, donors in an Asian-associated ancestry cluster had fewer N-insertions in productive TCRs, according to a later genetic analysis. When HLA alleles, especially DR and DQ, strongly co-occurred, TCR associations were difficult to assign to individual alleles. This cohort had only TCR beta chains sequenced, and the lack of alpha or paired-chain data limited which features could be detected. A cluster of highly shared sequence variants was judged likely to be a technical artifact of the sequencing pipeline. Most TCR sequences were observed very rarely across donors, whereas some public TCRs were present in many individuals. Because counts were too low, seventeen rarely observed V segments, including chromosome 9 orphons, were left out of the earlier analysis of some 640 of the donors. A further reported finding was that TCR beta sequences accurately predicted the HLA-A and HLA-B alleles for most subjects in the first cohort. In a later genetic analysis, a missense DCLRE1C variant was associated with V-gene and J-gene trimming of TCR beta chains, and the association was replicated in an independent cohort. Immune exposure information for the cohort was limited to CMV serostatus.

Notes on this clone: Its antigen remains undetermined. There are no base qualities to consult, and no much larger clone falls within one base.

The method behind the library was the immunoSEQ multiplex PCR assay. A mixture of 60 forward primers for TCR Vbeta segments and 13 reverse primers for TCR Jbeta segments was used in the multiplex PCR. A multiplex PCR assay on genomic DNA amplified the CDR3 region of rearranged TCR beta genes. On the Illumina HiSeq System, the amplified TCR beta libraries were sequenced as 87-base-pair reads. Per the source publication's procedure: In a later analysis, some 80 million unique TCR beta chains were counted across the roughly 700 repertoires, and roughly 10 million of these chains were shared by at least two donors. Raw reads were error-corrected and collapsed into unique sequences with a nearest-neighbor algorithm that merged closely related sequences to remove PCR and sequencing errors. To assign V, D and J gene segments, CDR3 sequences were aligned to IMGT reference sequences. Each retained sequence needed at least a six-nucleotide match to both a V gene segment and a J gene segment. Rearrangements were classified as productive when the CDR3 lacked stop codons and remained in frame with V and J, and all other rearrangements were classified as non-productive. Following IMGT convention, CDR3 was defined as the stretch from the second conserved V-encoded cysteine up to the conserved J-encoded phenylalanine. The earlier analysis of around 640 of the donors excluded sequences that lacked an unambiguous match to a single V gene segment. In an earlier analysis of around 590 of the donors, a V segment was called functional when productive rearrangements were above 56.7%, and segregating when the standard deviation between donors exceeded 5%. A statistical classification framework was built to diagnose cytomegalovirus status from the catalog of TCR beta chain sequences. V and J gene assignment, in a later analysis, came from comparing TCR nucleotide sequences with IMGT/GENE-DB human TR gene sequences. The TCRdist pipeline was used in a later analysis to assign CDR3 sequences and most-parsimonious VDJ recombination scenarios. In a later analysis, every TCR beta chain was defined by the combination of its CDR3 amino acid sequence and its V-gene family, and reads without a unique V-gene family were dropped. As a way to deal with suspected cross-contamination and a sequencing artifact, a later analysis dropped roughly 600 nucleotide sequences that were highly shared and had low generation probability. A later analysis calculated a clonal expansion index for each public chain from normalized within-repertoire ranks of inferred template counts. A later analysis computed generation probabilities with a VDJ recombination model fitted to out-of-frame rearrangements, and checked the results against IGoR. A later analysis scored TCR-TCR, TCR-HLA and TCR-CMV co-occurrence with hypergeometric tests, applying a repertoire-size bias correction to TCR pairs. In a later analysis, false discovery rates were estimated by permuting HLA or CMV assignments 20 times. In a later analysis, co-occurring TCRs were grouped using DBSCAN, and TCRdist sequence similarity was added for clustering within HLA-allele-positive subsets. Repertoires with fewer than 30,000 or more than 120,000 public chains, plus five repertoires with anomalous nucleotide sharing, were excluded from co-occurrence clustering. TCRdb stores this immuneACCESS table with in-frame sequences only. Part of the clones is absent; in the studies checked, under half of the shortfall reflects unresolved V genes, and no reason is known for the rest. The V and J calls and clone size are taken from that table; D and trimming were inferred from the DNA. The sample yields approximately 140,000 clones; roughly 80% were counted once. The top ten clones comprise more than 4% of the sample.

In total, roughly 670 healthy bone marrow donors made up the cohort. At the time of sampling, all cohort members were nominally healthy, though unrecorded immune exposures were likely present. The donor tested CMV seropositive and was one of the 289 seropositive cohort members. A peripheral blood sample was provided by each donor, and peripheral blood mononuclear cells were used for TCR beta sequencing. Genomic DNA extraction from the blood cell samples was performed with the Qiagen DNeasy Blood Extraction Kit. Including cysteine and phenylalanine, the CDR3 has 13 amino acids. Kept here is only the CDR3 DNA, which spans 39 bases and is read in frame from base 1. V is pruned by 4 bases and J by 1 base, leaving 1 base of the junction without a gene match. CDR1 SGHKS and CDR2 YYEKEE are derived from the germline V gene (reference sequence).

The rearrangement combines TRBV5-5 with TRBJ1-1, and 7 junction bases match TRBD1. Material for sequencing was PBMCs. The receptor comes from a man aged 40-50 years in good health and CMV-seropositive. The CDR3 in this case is CASSRTGNTEAFF. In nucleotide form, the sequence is TGTGCCAGCAGCCGGACAGGGAACACTGAAGCTTTCTTT.